This T cell receptor (beta chain) was obtained from a study of T cells in pancreatic ductal adenocarcinoma. Study results and caveats: Blood clonality (roughly 0.07) did not differ significantly from tumor (roughly 0.11). Unique clonotypes were around 8-fold more numerous in blood than in tumor. Tumor-versus-blood clonality comparisons may be biased toward lower tumor diversity.

The CDR3 runs to 15 residues. The V gene's germline CDR1 is GTSNPN and CDR2 SVGIG (reference sequence). The ends were cut back, 3 bases at V and 0 bases at J, with 11 bases in the middle. Selected pancreatic ductal adenocarcinoma patients had undergone surgery without neoadjuvant therapy. Only in-frame clones appear in the TCRdb table, and some are missing; sequencing was by immunoSEQ multiplex PCR. Among about 9,000 clones listed, roughly 89% were seen once. As to this clone: Its antigen is undetermined.

Sequenced sample: PBMCs. The V and J genes are TRBV30 and TRBJ1-4; D gene ambiguous. The receptor was isolated from a human donor with pancreatic ductal adenocarcinoma. This CDR3 is CAWSPLIATNEKLFF. DNA of the CDR3: TGTGCCTGGAGCCCGCTAATTGCAACTAATGAAAAACTGTTTTTT.